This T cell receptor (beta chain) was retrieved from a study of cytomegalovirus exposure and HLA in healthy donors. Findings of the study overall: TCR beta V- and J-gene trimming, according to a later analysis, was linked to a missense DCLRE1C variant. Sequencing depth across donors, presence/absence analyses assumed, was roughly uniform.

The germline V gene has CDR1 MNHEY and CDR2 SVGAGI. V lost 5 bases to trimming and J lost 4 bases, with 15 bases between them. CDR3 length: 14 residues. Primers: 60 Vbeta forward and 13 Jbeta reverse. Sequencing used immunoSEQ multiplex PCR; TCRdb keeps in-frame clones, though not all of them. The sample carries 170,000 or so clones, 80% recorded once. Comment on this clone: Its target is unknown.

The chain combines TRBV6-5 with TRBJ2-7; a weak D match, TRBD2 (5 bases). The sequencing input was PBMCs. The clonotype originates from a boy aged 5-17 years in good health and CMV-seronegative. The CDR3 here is CASSEQSQRYEQYF. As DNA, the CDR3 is TGTGCCAGCAGTGAACAGAGTCAGCGGTACGAGCAGTACTTC.